This passage covers 20 T cell receptor beta chains from one sample sequenced in a study of T cells in Graves' hyperthyroidism and ophthalmopathy. Using RNA transcripts as the source, TCR beta CDR3 regions were amplified. Carried out on the TCR CDR3, a first-round RT-PCR used the HTBI primer set. TCRdb re-derived calls from the multiplex PCR reads in MiXCR, one entry per CDR3 protein. The profile covers about 500,000 distinct CDR3 sequences, with 14% appearing a single time and over 15% taken by the ten largest. The sample was blood. The receptor source for this set is a young woman with Graves' hyperthyroidism.

This clonotype appeared many times. The V and J genes are TRBV12-3 or TRBV12-4 and TRBJ1-3; unclear D gene. This CDR3 region has 14 residues. The ends were cut back, 6 bases at V and 0 bases at J, with 9 bases in the middle. The CDR3 is CASRFGPSGNTIYF. CDR3 bases: TGTGCCAGCAGGTTCGGGCCCTCTGGAAACACCATATATTTT.

This clonotype appeared many times. V is TRBV4-1 and J is TRBJ2-5; TRBD2 matches at 7 bases. CDR3 length: 13 amino acids. The V segment lost 6 bases and the J segment 0 bases; nucleotides outside the gene matches: 1. In germline, CDR1 is MGHRA, CDR2 YSYEKL. This chain's CDR3 is CASRGRDQETQYF. The CDR3 nucleotides are TGCGCCAGCAGGGGGAGGGACCAAGAGACCCAGTACTTC.

There are many counts of this clonotype. The chain joins TRBV7-9 to TRBJ1-1, with D uncertain. The CDR3 is 14 amino acids. V lost 4 bases to trimming and J lost 3 bases, with 12 bases between them. Germline CDR1 reads SEHNR; CDR2 reads FQNEAQ (reference sequence). CDR3 protein: CASSSIGLYTEAFF. Here the CDR3 DNA reads TGTGCCAGCAGCTCAATAGGTCTATACACTGAAGCTTTCTTT.

This clonotype was detected ten times or more. This chain joins TRBV20-1 and TRBJ1-2; TRBD1 matches at 7 bases. Germline V gene lookup returns CDR1 DFQATT and CDR2 SNEGSKA (reference sequence). The CDR3 runs to 17 residues. Trimming cost V 0 bases and J 0 bases; bases outside gene matches: 10. CDR3 residues: CSARDLSGQISNYGYTF. CDR3 sequence (DNA): TGCAGTGCTAGAGATCTTTCGGGACAGATCTCTAACTATGGCTACACCTTC.

This clonotype showed up just a few times. The chain is built from TRBV7-9 and TRBJ1-1; the D is unclear. The V gene's germline CDR1 is SEHNR and CDR2 FQNEAQ (reference sequence). The CDR3 extends over 12 amino acids. The V end lost 6 bases, the J end lost 3 bases, and 8 bases lay between the germline ends. Here the CDR3 DNA reads TGTGCCAGCAGACTAATGGACACTGAAGCTTTCTTT. Protein product: CASRLMDTEAFF. Supplemented by reference TRBV7-9 and TRBJ1-1, the full variable domain reads DTGVSQNPRHKITKRGQNVTFRCDPISEHNRLYWYRQTLGQGPEFLTYFQNEAQLEKSRLLSDRFSAERPKGSFSTLEIQRTEQGDSAMYLCASRLMDTEAFFGQGTRLTVV.

Ten or more counts support this clonotype. The chain links TRBV2 to TRBJ2-1, with 12 bases that match TRBD2. The CDR3 spans 16 residues. Germline lookup yields CDR1 SNHLY and CDR2 FYNNEI. Unmatched junction bases numbered 5, after V lost 7 bases and J lost 1 base. In DNA, the CDR3 is TGTGCCAGCAAAGCGACTAGCGGGAGTTCCTACAATGAGCAGTTCTTC. It is translated as CASKATSGSSYNEQFF.

This clonotype was seen many times. The V gene is TRBV6-1, the J gene TRBJ2-3; 10 positions agree with TRBD2. The germline V gene has CDR1 MNHNS and CDR2 SASEGT. The CDR3 is 18 amino acids. The junction had 10 bases not matched to a gene; V was cut back by 0 bases and J by 4 bases. In DNA form, the CDR3 reads TGTGCCAGCAGTGAAGCTCAAGCGGGAGGGCCTGTGGCAGATACGCAGTATTTT. It specifies CASSEAQAGGPVADTQYF.

This clonotype was seen many times. V usage is TRBV20-1 and J usage is TRBJ2-5; TRBD1 matches at 11 bases. Germline V CDR1 and CDR2: DFQATT, SNEGSKA (reference sequence). There are 14 residues in the CDR3. The ends lost 6 bases at V and 5 bases at J; junction bases unmatched: 8. The DNA for the CDR3 is TGCAGTGCCCAGGACAGGGGGCGGGCCGAGACCCAGTACTTC. This sequence encodes CSAQDRGRAETQYF.

This clonotype has just a few counts. J is TRBJ1-2 and V is TRBV7-9; the D gene is possibly TRBD1 (5 bases). CDR3 length: 13 amino acids. Germline loops: CDR1 SEHNR, CDR2 FQNEAQ (reference sequence). V lost 8 bases to trimming and J lost 1 base, with 11 bases between them. In DNA form, the CDR3 reads TGTGCCAGCCTGGGACGGATTAACTATGGCTACACCTTC. Encoded protein: CASLGRINYGYTF.

The chain joins TRBV11-1 to TRBJ2-1; TRBD2 matches 9 bases. Germline CDR1 is SGHAT and CDR2 is FQDESV (reference sequence). Trimming at V came to 2 bases and at J to 7 bases, leaving 12 bases not matched to a gene. There are 17 residues in the CDR3. The CDR3 DNA is TGTGCCAGCAGCTTAAGGGTTAGCGGGAGTCTTAGGAATGAGCAGTTCTTC. This sequence encodes CASSLRVSGSLRNEQFF.

As for this clonotype: A junction end diverges from the germline sequence, so it may reflect a read error. This rearrangement joins TRBV27 to TRBJ1-4; the D gene is possibly TRBD1 (6 bases). Looked up from germline, CDR1 is MNHEY and CDR2 is SMNVEV (reference sequence). The CDR3 runs to 15 residues. The CDR3 loop reads CASSPWTDWDEKLFF. The CDR3 coding sequence is TGCGCCAGCAGTCCCTGGACAGATTGGGACGAAAAACTGTTTTTT. Complete variable domain (other parts from reference TRBV27 and TRBJ1-4): EAQVTQNPRYLITVTGKKLTVTCSQNMNHEYMSWYRQDPGLGLRQIYYSMNVEVTDKGDVPEGYKVSRKEKRNFPLILESPSPNQTSLYFCASSPWTDWDEKLFFGSGTQLSVL.

The sample holds many counts of this clonotype. The chain has TRBV11-3 and TRBJ2-5; 8 positions match TRBD1. Trimming took 3 bases from V and 4 from J; bases not matched to a gene: 4. The V gene's germline CDR1 is SGHNT and CDR2 YENEEA. The CDR3 runs to 14 residues. CDR3 nucleotides: TGTGCCAGCAGCTTGACAGGGGCCCCAGAGACCCAGTACTTC. As protein: CASSLTGAPETQYF.

This clonotype was recorded many times. V usage is TRBV2 and J usage is TRBJ2-3; D remains ambiguous. The germline gives CDR1 SNHLY, CDR2 FYNNEI. CDR3 length equals 14 residues. V was clipped by 6 bases and J by 1 base, with 11 bases between them. The CDR3 coding sequence is TGTGCCAGCAGCCTAGAGACTGGCACAGATACGCAGTATTTT. It is translated as CASSLETGTDTQYF.

This clonotype has just a few counts. The rearrangement joins TRBV5-8 to TRBJ1-1; tentatively, D is TRBD1 (6 bases). V lost 4 bases to trimming and J lost 0 bases, with 16 bases between them. The CDR3 consists of 16 residues. The germline gives CDR1 SGHTS, CDR2 YDEGEE. CDR3 DNA: TGTGCCAGCAGCCGCATACCGGGACAAATGAACACTGAAGCTTTCTTT. This codes for CASSRIPGQMNTEAFF.

The chain carries TRBV7-2 and TRBJ2-7; 8 nucleotides align to TRBD1. Trimming took 11 bases from V and 0 from J; bases not matched to a gene: 6. The CDR3 extends over 13 amino acids. Germline V gives CDR1 SGHTA, CDR2 FQGNSA. The CDR3 spells CASRGLSSYEQYV. CDR3 sequence (DNA): TGTGCCTCCAGGGGGCTTAGCTCCTACGAGCAGTACGTC.

This sequence joins TRBV6-1 and TRBJ2-1; TRBD1 or TRBD2 may be the D gene (8 bases each). Trimming pared 6 bases from V and 4 bases from J, leaving 31 bases between. Germline V gives CDR1 MNHNS, CDR2 SASEGT. This CDR3 comprises 20 residues. CDR3 coding DNA: TGTGCCAGCAGAGGGGACAGGATACTTAGCGGGACCGCCCGGTACAATGAGCAGTTCTTC. It yields the protein CASRGDRILSGTARYNEQFF.

This clonotype was seen ten or more times. The genes are TRBV12-3 or TRBV12-4 and TRBJ2-3, with D tentatively TRBD2 (5 bases). The CDR3 runs 11 residues. The V end lost 7 bases, the J end lost 8 bases, and 10 bases lay between the germline ends. CDR3 DNA: TGTGCCAGCACCCTAGAGGGTACGCAGTATTTT. Amino acid sequence: CASTLEGTQYF.

The gene calls are TRBV6-2 or TRBV6-3 and TRBJ2-2; 12 bases map to TRBD2. This CDR3 region has 16 residues. With V trimmed by 6 bases and J by 8 bases, 10 bases remained unmatched. Germline V gives CDR1 MNHEY, CDR2 SVGEGT. This CDR3 reads CASSQRLAGEGGELFF. In DNA form, the CDR3 reads TGTGCCAGCAGCCAGAGACTAGCGGGAGAAGGAGGGGAGCTGTTTTTT.

The sample holds a few counts of this clonotype. V usage is TRBV3-1 and J usage is TRBJ1-2; TRBD1 aligns across 7 bases. V lost 3 bases to trimming and J lost 3 bases; unmatched junction nucleotides: 4. Per the germline V gene, CDR1 is LGHDT and CDR2 is YNNKEL (reference sequence). This CDR3 region has 14 residues. CDR3 loop: CASSQSQGDYGYTF. In DNA, the CDR3 is TGTGCCAGCAGCCAGTCTCAGGGGGACTATGGCTACACCTTC.

In this sample, this clonotype turned up many times. The rearrangement joins TRBV5-1 to TRBJ2-7; tentatively, D is TRBD1 or TRBD2 (5 bases each). The CDR3 totals 13 residues. Germline-derived CDR1 and CDR2 are SGHRS and YFSETQ. V was pared by 4 bases and J by 0 bases, with 8 bases between. The CDR3 DNA follows: TGCGCCAGCAGCGGGGACGCCTCCTACGAGCAGTACTTC. Protein product: CASSGDASYEQYF.